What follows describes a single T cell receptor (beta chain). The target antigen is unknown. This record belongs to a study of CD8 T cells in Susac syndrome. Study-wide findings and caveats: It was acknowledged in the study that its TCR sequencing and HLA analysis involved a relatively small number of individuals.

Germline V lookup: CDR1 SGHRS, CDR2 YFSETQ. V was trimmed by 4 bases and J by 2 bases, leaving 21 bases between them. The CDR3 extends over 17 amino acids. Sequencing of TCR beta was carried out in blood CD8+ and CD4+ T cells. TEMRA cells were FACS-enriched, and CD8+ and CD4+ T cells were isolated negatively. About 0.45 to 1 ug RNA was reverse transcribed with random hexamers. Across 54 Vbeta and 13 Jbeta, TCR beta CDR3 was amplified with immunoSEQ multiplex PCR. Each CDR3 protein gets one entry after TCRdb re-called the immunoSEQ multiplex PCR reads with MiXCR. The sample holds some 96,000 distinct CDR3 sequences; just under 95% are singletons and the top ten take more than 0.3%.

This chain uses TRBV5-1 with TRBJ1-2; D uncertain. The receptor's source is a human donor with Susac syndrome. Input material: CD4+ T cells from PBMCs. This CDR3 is CASSPNTSGRKNYGYTF. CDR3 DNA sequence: TGCGCCAGCAGCCCGAACACATCCGGACGGAAAAACTATGGCTACACCTTC.